This T cell receptor (beta chain) was profiled in a study of cytomegalovirus exposure and HLA in healthy donors. The PCR contained 60 Vbeta and 13 Jbeta primers. TCRdb's copy holds only in-frame clones and misses some; the assay was immunoSEQ multiplex PCR. The repertoire holds about 130,000 clones, about 77% seen once, with approximately 1.2% in the top ten. This CDR3 has 12 amino acids. Germline CDR1 MNHNY, CDR2 SVGAGI (reference sequence). Trimming took off 4 bases at V and 7 bases at J, with 11 bases between the two ends. Source material: PBMCs. The chain has TRBV6-6 and TRBJ2-7, with unresolved D. This sequence originates from a man between 50 and 59 years old in good health and CMV-seronegative. CDR3 loop: CASSSSRGEQYF. For the CDR3, the DNA is TGTGCCAGCAGTTCGTCTCGAGGAGAGCAGTACTTC.